This T cell receptor (beta chain) was captured by sequencing in a study of blood T cell repertoires in COVID-19. On the study more broadly: Acute-phase and convalescent COVID-19 samples originated in the United States, Italy and Spain. In each case, the material was cDNA or gDNA derived from T cells, B-cell-depleted T cells, or PBMCs.

Study processing details: The authors estimated nucleated cell counts from reference gene primer amplification. Profiled with immunoSEQ multiplex PCR; TCRdb holds only in-frame clones, not every one. V and J calls and clone size follow that table, whereas D and trimming were derived from the DNA. The table includes just under 300,000 clones, around 90% detected once. Trimming at V came to 0 bases and at J to 4 bases, leaving 12 bases not matched to a gene. Germline loops: CDR1 LGHNA, CDR2 YNFKEQ. The CDR3 has 18 amino acids. The sample was peripheral blood. The TCR was taken from a man between 65 and 80 years old with acute or convalescent COVID-19. The chain is built from TRBV4-2 and TRBJ2-3; 8 bases agree with TRBD2. The CDR3 loop reads CASSQDGARGGGSDTQYF. The DNA for the CDR3 is TGTGCCAGCAGCCAAGACGGGGCTCGGGGGGGAGGATCAGATACGCAGTATTTT.